This T cell receptor beta chain appears in the sequencing data of a study of T cells in Graves' hyperthyroidism and ophthalmopathy. Notes on the study in general: Most expanded thyroid clonotypes above 0.001 recurred in blood.

This sample holds PBMCs from 8.5 to 10 ml fresh peripheral blood. The CDR3 is made up of 16 amino acids. Germline V lookup: CDR1 DFQATT, CDR2 SNEGSKA (reference sequence). The ends were cut back, 0 bases at V and 3 bases at J, with 12 bases in the middle. The CDR3 regions of TCR beta were amplified from RNA transcripts. With the HTBI primer set, the TCR CDR3 went through a first round of RT-PCR. TCRdb re-called the multiplex PCR reads with MiXCR, one entry per CDR3 protein. The sample carries 270,000 or so distinct CDR3 sequences, less than 30% recorded once. This clonotype was counted many times. Its matching antigen is unknown.

The clonotype originates from a man aged 40-49 years with Graves' hyperthyroidism that later progressed to Graves' ophthalmopathy. The source material was blood. This chain uses TRBV20-1 with TRBJ2-6, with D possibly matching TRBD2 (5 bases). CDR3 bases: TGCAGTGCTAGAGATCAAGAGGGTTTTGGGGCCAACGTCCTGACTTTC. Translated: CSARDQEGFGANVLTF.